A single sample is the source of the 9 T cell receptor beta chains below, sequenced in a study of blood T cell repertoires in COVID-19. Some clones are missing from TCRdb's copy, which holds only in-frame ones; the method was immunoSEQ multiplex PCR. Found here are about 71,000 clones, about 86% of them singletons; the top ten hold 28%. What was sequenced was peripheral blood. The origin of the receptors is a man aged 65 to 79 with acute or convalescent COVID-19.

The rearrangement uses TRBV11-3 and TRBJ2-2; a possible D gene is TRBD2 (6 bases). V was pared by 1 base and J by 3 bases, with 6 bases between. From germline, CDR1 is SGHNT and CDR2 YENEEA. The CDR3 is made up of 14 amino acids. The CDR3 region is CASSLGEDTGELFF. CDR3 in DNA: TGTGCCAGCAGCTTAGGGGAGGACACCGGGGAGCTGTTTTTT.

The chain links TRBV23-1 to TRBJ2-7; D is unclear. TRBV23-1 is treated as an ORF (open reading frame) with a function not yet certain. Trimming removed 7 bases at V and 3 bases at J, with 4 bases between. This CDR3 comprises 10 residues. The CDR3 DNA reads TGCGCCAGCAAACACTACGAGCAGTACTTC. Amino acid sequence: CASKHYEQYF.

In this sample, this clone turned up once. The rearrangement links TRBV23-1 to TRBJ1-2; the D gene is possibly TRBD1 (5 bases). TRBV23-1 is an ORF, and what it does is uncertain. The V end lost 6 bases, the J end lost 4 bases, and 15 bases lay between the germline ends. This CDR3 has 14 amino acids. CDR3 nucleotide sequence: TGCGCCAGCAGATATGCAGGGTTTTGCTATGGCTACACCTTC. This encodes CASRYAGFCYGYTF.

This clone has just one count. The chain links TRBV3-1 (or the pseudogene TRBV3-2) to TRBJ2-2, with TRBD2 matching 15 bases. This CDR3 has 18 residues. Germline assignment: CDR1 LGHDT and CDR2 YNNKEL (reference sequence). V lost 7 bases to trimming and J lost 5 bases; unmatched junction nucleotides: 11. The CDR3 region has the DNA TGTGCCAGCACTTCCGGACTAGCGGGAGGGCTTTATACCGGGGAGCTGTTTTTT. Its protein is CASTSGLAGGLYTGELFF.

The genes are TRBV4-2 and TRBJ2-5, with 8 bases that match TRBD2. The V and J ends lost 4 bases and 5 bases, in that order; junction bases with no gene match: 12. Germline V gene sequence: CDR1 LGHNA, CDR2 YNFKEQ. This CDR3 has 16 amino acids. CDR3 in DNA: TGTGCCAGCAGCCTCTCAAGCGGGAGTGGGAGGGAGACCCAGTACTTC. Encoded protein: CASSLSSGSGRETQYF.

The count of this clone is one. The chain carries TRBV19 and TRBJ1-2, with D uncertain. Trimming cost V 1 base and J 1 base, with 10 bases left between them. CDR1 LNHDA and CDR2 SQIVND come from the germline V gene (reference sequence). The CDR3 length is 15 residues. Here the CDR3 reads CASSIGGGDNYGYTF. CDR3 sequence (DNA): TGTGCCAGTAGTATAGGCGGCGGAGATAACTATGGCTACACCTTC.

The gene calls are TRBV30 and TRBJ2-1, with D possibly being TRBD1 (5 bases). This CDR3 has 15 amino acids. The V end was cut by 6 bases, the J end by 4 bases, with 19 bases between. Germline V CDR1 and CDR2: GTSNPN, SVGIG (reference sequence). CDR3 nucleotides: TGTGCCTGCTTCCAGAGGAAGGGGCCTTACAATGAGCAGTTCTTC. This gives the protein CACFQRKGPYNEQFF.

In this sample, this clone turned up once. This chain links TRBV19 with TRBJ2-3; D remains ambiguous. V was clipped by 8 bases and J by 3 bases, with 6 bases between them. Germline V gene data show CDR1 as LNHDA and CDR2 as SQIVND (reference sequence). The CDR3 sequence is 11 residues long. The CDR3 bases are TGTGCCAGTTTGAGTACAGATACGCAGTATTTT. Translation gives CASLSTDTQYF.

The sample holds a few counts of this clone. The chain couples TRBV5-1 to TRBJ2-1; 11 bases line up with TRBD2. V was pared by 0 bases and J by 9 bases, with 14 bases of the junction left unmatched. The CDR3 covers 18 residues. Germline CDR1 reads SGHRS; CDR2 reads YFSETQ. CDR3 sequence: CASSLGPGVLAGGLEQFF. The DNA for the CDR3 is TGCGCCAGCAGCTTGGGTCCGGGGGTTCTAGCGGGAGGCCTTGAGCAGTTCTTC.